The 26 T cell receptor beta chains in this list originate from one sample, sequenced in a study of regulatory T cells in long-lasting Graves disease. Specified time point: newly diagnosed GD, antithyroid drugs for less than 3 months. Extracted PBMC RNA gave rise to the TCR library. Assembly of TCR beta libraries relied on iRepertoire HTBI primers together with Arm-PCR of CDR3 regions. One entry per CDR3 protein results from TCRdb running MiXCR on the multiplex PCR reads. The table shows 400,000 to 550,000 distinct CDR3 sequences, with around 15% occurring only once. The same sample was also used in a study of T cells in Graves' hyperthyroidism and ophthalmopathy.

Sequencing used peripheral blood mononuclear cells (PBMCs), obtained at new diagnosis, from a patient treated with antithyroid drugs. These receptors were collected from a woman in her 30s with Graves disease.

This clonotype has a count of ten or more. For the CDR3, the DNA is TGTGCCAGCAGTTTCGGCGATCACCTGGCCTACGAGCAGTACTTC. Residues: CASSFGDHLAYEQYF. The chain is built from TRBV28 and TRBJ2-7; D remains ambiguous. The CDR3 is 15 residues long. The V gene's germline CDR1 is MDHEN and CDR2 SYDVKM. The ends were cut back, 3 bases at V and 2 bases at J, with 14 bases in the middle. Looking up the rest from reference TRBV28 and TRBJ2-7 gives the full variable domain: DVKVTQSSRYLVKRTGEKVFLECVQDMDHENMFWYRQDPGLGLRLIYFSYDVKMKEKGDIPEGYSVSREKKERFSLILESASTNQTSMYLCASSFGDHLAYEQYFGPGTRLTVT.

This clonotype was found many times. The V and J genes are TRBV5-1 and TRBJ1-2; D is ambiguous. V lost 0 bases and J lost 2, with 14 bases in between. Germline V gene lookup returns CDR1 SGHRS and CDR2 YFSETQ. The CDR3 covers 16 residues. The chain's CDR3 is CASSLAGGKPNYGYTF. The DNA for the CDR3 is TGCGCCAGCAGCTTGGCCGGAGGGAAACCGAACTATGGCTACACCTTC.

This chain connects TRBV29-1 to TRBJ2-7; 8 bases agree with TRBD2. The trim removed 7 bases at V and 6 bases at J, leaving 11 bases unmatched. This CDR3 region has 13 residues. Per germline, CDR1 SQVTM and CDR2 ANQGSEA. The CDR3 region is CSAGGGGVGEQYF. CDR3 DNA sequence: TGCAGCGCGGGAGGGGGGGGAGTGGGCGAGCAGTACTTC.

This chain joins TRBV7-2 and TRBJ2-3; D may be TRBD2 (5 bases). V was shortened by 1 base and J by 3 bases, with 11 bases between the two germline ends. The CDR3 length is 15 residues. CDR1 is SGHTA, CDR2 FQGNSA, per germline. CDR3 sequence reads: CASSLEGVVTDTQYF. The CDR3 nucleotides read TGTGCCAGCAGCTTAGAGGGAGTCGTTACAGATACGCAGTATTTT. The whole variable domain, filled in from reference TRBV7-2 and TRBJ2-3, reads GAGVSQSPSNKVTEKGKDVELRCDPISGHTALYWYRQSLGQGLEFLIYFQGNSAPDKSGLPSDRFSAERTGGSVSTLTIQRTQQEDSAVYLCASSLEGVVTDTQYFGPGTRLTVL.

This clonotype occurred a few times. The genes are TRBV7-8 and TRBJ1-2; D is possibly TRBD1 (6 bases). This CDR3 comprises 15 residues. V was trimmed by 1 base and J by 6 bases, leaving 15 bases between them. In germline, CDR1 is SGHVS, CDR2 FQNEAQ. CDR3 sequence reads: CASSLGGGHGDGYTF. In DNA form, the CDR3 reads TGTGCCAGCAGCTTAGGAGGGGGTCATGGAGATGGCTACACCTTC.

This clonotype occurred a few times. This chain joins TRBV28 and TRBJ1-5, with 8 bases fitting TRBD1. Germline CDR1 and CDR2: MDHEN and SYDVKM. With 4 bases clipped from V and 3 bases from J, the junction kept 5 bases outside the gene matches. The CDR3 contains 15 residues. In DNA form, the CDR3 reads TGTGCCAGCAGTTCGATCAGGGGGCTCAATCAGCCCCAGCATTTT. Translation gives CASSSIRGLNQPQHF.

CDR3 residues: CASSQDNYSYNEQFF. The CDR3 DNA reads as TGCGCCAGCAGCCAAGATAATTACTCCTACAATGAGCAGTTCTTC. The chain recombines TRBV4-1 with TRBJ2-1; D call uncertain. The germline V gene has CDR1 MGHRA and CDR2 YSYEKL. The length of the CDR3 is 15 residues. Trimming cost V 0 bases and J 0 bases, with 6 bases left between them.

Regarding this clonotype: This sequence may be a read error, since a much larger clone differs from it by one base. V is TRBV6-1 and J is TRBJ2-7; weak D call: TRBD1 (6 bases). Deletions cut 3 bases from V and 2 bases from J, with 14 bases between. Germline V lookup: CDR1 MNHNS, CDR2 SASEGT. There are 15 residues in the CDR3. In DNA form, the CDR3 reads TGTGCCAGCAGTGAGATCAGGGGTGTACCCTACGAGCAGTACTTC. It codes for CASSEIRGVPYEQYF.

At least ten counts were recorded for this clonotype. The chain employs TRBV10-3 and TRBJ2-1; 9 bases are a match to TRBD2. J lost 8 bases, V lost 6 bases, and 2 bases had no gene match. CDR3 length: 12 amino acids. Looked up from germline, CDR1 is ENHRY and CDR2 is SYGVKD. CDR3 region: CAIRKREDEQFF. In DNA form, the CDR3 reads TGTGCCATCAGGAAGCGGGAGGATGAGCAGTTCTTC.

The sample holds many counts of this clonotype. This chain joins TRBV20-1 and TRBJ1-2; no definite D call. CDR1 is DFQATT, CDR2 SNEGSKA, per germline (reference sequence). The CDR3 has 11 residues. V gave up 6 bases and J gave up 7 bases, with 12 bases separating them. In DNA, the CDR3 is TGCAGTGCCCCGAACCTTCCTGGCTACACCTTC. Translating gives CSAPNLPGYTF.

The gene calls are TRBV29-1 and TRBJ2-3, with D tentatively TRBD2 (5 bases). Germline V gene lookup returns CDR1 SQVTM and CDR2 ANQGSEA. This CDR3 has 16 amino acids. Trimming removed 1 base at V and 4 bases at J, with 18 bases between. The CDR3 loop reads CSVEVTGPEEADTQYF. The DNA of the CDR3 is TGCAGCGTTGAAGTTACGGGCCCCGAGGAGGCAGATACGCAGTATTTT.

This clonotype appeared many times. The chain links TRBV27 to TRBJ2-3; no firm D call. V gave up 0 bases and J gave up 6 bases, with 13 bases separating them. The CDR3 sequence is 15 residues long. Germline CDR1 is MNHEY and CDR2 is SMNVEV (reference sequence). CDR3 sequence (DNA): TGTGCCAGCAGTTTATCGAAAACTGGCGAGGATACGCAGTATTTT. Amino acids: CASSLSKTGEDTQYF.

At least ten counts were recorded for this clonotype. In nucleotides, the CDR3 is TGTGCCAGCAGCTCCCGGTTTGACACGGGGAACAATCAGCCCCAGCATTTT. It yields the protein CASSSRFDTGNNQPQHF. The chain carries TRBV7-2 and TRBJ1-5; no clear D. V gave up 4 bases and J gave up 3 bases, with 19 bases separating them. CDR3 length: 17 amino acids. Germline-derived CDR1 and CDR2 are SGHTA and FQGNSA.

The J gene is TRBJ2-4, the V gene TRBV15; 8 bases fit TRBD2. CDR3 length: 17 amino acids. Per the germline V gene, CDR1 is LNHNV and CDR2 is YYDKDF (reference sequence). The CDR3 protein is CASRAGGGALAKNIQYF. As DNA, the CDR3 is TGTGCTTCCCGGGCGGGAGGAGGGGCCTTGGCCAAAAACATTCAGTACTTC.

Many counts were recorded for this clonotype. The chain is built from TRBV11-1 and TRBJ2-1; D is unresolved. Trimming pared 5 bases from V and 9 bases from J, leaving 23 bases between. The CDR3 covers 16 residues. Germline V gene lookup returns CDR1 SGHAT and CDR2 FQDESV (reference sequence). The DNA for the CDR3 is TGTGCCAGCAGCGAGACCGCCGGAGTCATCATGATTGAGCAGTTCTTC. It codes for CASSETAGVIMIEQFF.

This clonotype occurred many times. V and J are TRBV30 and TRBJ1-4, with D perhaps TRBD1 (5 bases). CDR3 size: 12 residues. CDR1 and CDR2 from the germline V gene are GTSNPN and SVGIG (reference sequence). Between the trimmed V and J ends, which lost 4 bases and 6 bases, there was a span of 9 bases. CDR3: CAWTRDDEKLFF. The CDR3 region has the DNA TGTGCCTGGACGAGGGACGATGAAAAACTGTTTTTT. The whole variable domain, filled in from reference TRBV30 and TRBJ1-4, reads SQTIHQWPATLVQPVGSPLSLECTVEGTSNPNLYWYRQAAGRGLQLLFYSVGIGQISSEVPQNLSASRPQDRQFILSSKKLLLSDSGFYLCAWTRDDEKLFFGSGTQLSVL.

This clonotype was found many times. The chain recombines TRBV7-9 with TRBJ2-1; D not certain. The CDR3 is 11 residues long. Germline values: CDR1 SEHNR, CDR2 FQNEAQ (reference sequence). Trimming removed 8 bases from V and 9 bases from J, with 11 bases in between. The CDR3 is CASVAIAEQFF. As DNA, the CDR3 is TGTGCCAGCGTGGCCATTGCTGAGCAGTTCTTC.

This clonotype was picked up a small number of times. The J gene is TRBJ1-5, the V gene TRBV6-5; no reliable D call. The V and J ends lost 3 bases and 9 bases respectively, with 12 bases between them. Germline-derived CDR1 and CDR2 are MNHEY and SVGAGI. The CDR3 has 13 amino acids. Here the CDR3 reads CASSYLRNGPQHF. CDR3 nucleotide sequence: TGTGCCAGCAGTTATTTGCGAAACGGGCCCCAGCATTTT.

V gene TRBV6-5 combines with J gene TRBJ2-7; tentative D call: TRBD1 (5 bases). The germline V gene has CDR1 MNHEY and CDR2 SVGAGI. The ends were cut back, 2 bases at V and 5 bases at J, with 13 bases in the middle. The CDR3 consists of 14 residues. CDR3 protein: CASSYGAGLDEQYF. The CDR3 coding sequence is TGTGCCAGCAGTTACGGGGCAGGCCTTGACGAGCAGTACTTC.

The chain has TRBV4-1 and TRBJ1-2, with D possibly being TRBD1 (6 bases). V was pared by 4 bases and J by 1 base, with 19 bases between. Germline V gene sequence: CDR1 MGHRA, CDR2 YSYEKL. CDR3 length equals 17 residues. The CDR3 reads CASSRSTQGIINYGYTF. Written as DNA, the CDR3 is TGCGCCAGCAGCCGAAGTACTCAGGGGATAATTAACTATGGCTACACCTTC.

With regard to this clonotype: An end of the junction differs from the germline gene, which may be a read error. The chain links TRBV29-1 to TRBJ2-1; D is possibly TRBD2 (5 bases). This CDR3 region has 13 residues. CDR1 is SQVTM and CDR2 is ANQGSEA in the germline V gene. This chain's CDR3 is CSVVPQRRNVQFF. The CDR3 bases are TGCAGCGTTGTTCCTCAAAGGAGGAATGTGCAGTTCTTC.

In this sample, this clonotype turned up many times. The rearrangement joins TRBV4-1 to TRBJ1-1; possible D gene TRBD1, 5 bases. V gave up 0 bases and J gave up 1 base, with 18 bases separating them. The germline V gene encodes CDR1 MGHRA and CDR2 YSYEKL. The CDR3 is made up of 18 amino acids. The CDR3 loop is CASSQDPAGTGWNTEAFF. In DNA form, the CDR3 reads TGCGCCAGCAGCCAAGATCCCGCCGGGACGGGCTGGAACACTGAAGCTTTCTTT.

This clonotype was recorded a few times. The J gene is TRBJ1-6, the V gene TRBV4-1; weak D call: TRBD1 (6 bases). CDR3 length: 17 amino acids. V lost 5 bases and J lost 2, with 16 bases in between. In germline, CDR1 is MGHRA, CDR2 YSYEKL. The CDR3: CASSARTAGPYNSPLHF. CDR3 DNA sequence: TGCGCCAGCAGCGCTCGGACAGCCGGGCCCTATAATTCACCCCTCCACTTT.

Worth noting for this clonotype: It is likely a read error: a sequence one base away is far more abundant. V and J are TRBV11-2 and TRBJ2-7; D perhaps matches TRBD1 (6 bases). Looked up from germline, CDR1 is SGHAT and CDR2 is FQNNGV. This CDR3 spans 16 amino acids. The CDR3 is CASSPNSGVSGNERYF. The CDR3, as DNA: TGTGCCAGCTCACCCAACTCAGGGGTTTCAGGGAACGAGCGGTACTTC.

This clonotype occurred many times. This sequence joins TRBV5-6 and TRBJ2-7; TRBD1 matches at 10 bases. The CDR3 covers 13 residues. Trimming removed 6 bases from V and 7 bases from J; junction bases left unmatched: 7. CDR1 SGHDT and CDR2 YYEEEE come from the germline V gene. This CDR3 reads CASKGTGVPEQYF. The DNA of the CDR3 is TGTGCCAGCAAGGGGACAGGGGTCCCAGAGCAGTACTTC. Filled out from reference TRBV5-6 and TRBJ2-7, the complete variable domain reads DAGVTQSPTHLIKTRGQQVTLRCSPKSGHDTVSWYQQALGQGPQFIFQYYEEEERQRGNFPDRFSGHQFPNYSSELNVNALLLGDSALYLCASKGTGVPEQYFGPGTRLTVT.

Comment on this clonotype: A single base separates this from a much larger clone, so it may be a read error. V usage is TRBV11-1 and J usage is TRBJ2-1; TRBD2 aligns across 7 bases. From germline, CDR1 is SGHAT and CDR2 FQDESV (reference sequence). V shed 5 bases, J shed 8 bases, and the junction held 12 bases outside the gene matches. The CDR3 covers 15 residues. The CDR3 bases are TGTGCCAGCAGCCTTCGCGGGAGCGCGGAGGATGAGCAGTTCTTC. Protein sequence: CASSLRGSAEDEQFF.